The clone carrying this T cell receptor (beta chain) has more than one count but fewer than ten. Antigen unknown. V lost 0 bases, J lost 2 bases, and 11 bases lay in between. Germline CDR1 reads MGHRA; CDR2 reads YSYEKL. The CDR3 contains 15 residues. Per-sample yields of isolated PBMCs were at least 6 million. This sample was included in a study of blood T cells in healthy people across ages. Study-wide results and caveats: The percentage of naive T cells correlated strongly with TCR beta diversity. CMV infection status of these donors was not known. Conclusively comparing naive with antigen-experienced cells was impossible with unsorted PBMCs.

Together with a sample-barcoded 5' primer, a J-beta primer mix was included in a second PCR lasting about 7 to 12 cycles. TCRdb reanalysed the 5' RACE reads using MiXCR and keeps one entry per CDR3 protein. Altogether 1.5 million to 2 million distinct CDR3 sequences are present, roughly two fifths being singletons, with the ten largest covering roughly 24%. The receptor comes from a human donor in good health. The chain carries TRBV4-1 and TRBJ2-7; D may be TRBD1 (5 bases). The sequenced sample consisted of blood. CDR3 in DNA: TGCGCCAGCAGCCAAGAAGTGGCAGGGACCTACGAGCAGTACTTC. Its protein product is CASSQEVAGTYEQYF.